This is a list of T cell receptor beta chains from one sample in a study of T cells after yellow fever vaccination. TCRdb passed the 5' RACE reads through MiXCR, listing each CDR3 protein once. The sample includes hundreds of thousands of distinct CDR3 sequences, more than 8.5% seen only once; the top ten take around 17%. The sample was PBMCs, taken on the day of the first yellow fever vaccination. All receptors derive from a man younger than 30 who received the YFV17D yellow fever vaccine. CDR3s include the opening cysteine and the closing phenylalanine or tryptophan. A D gene is named only where the DNA matches it firmly. Expanded clones are given a class, and other clones once, few, many or no size at all.

>TRBJ2-3|few|TRBV12-3/TRBV12-4|-
CASLGQTFTDTQYF
TGTGCCAGCCTCGGGCAGACCTTCACAGATACGCAGTATTTT
>TRBJ1-4|-|TRBV3-1|-
CASSRASNEKLFF
TGTGCCAGCAGCCGGGCCTCTAATGAAAAACTGTTTTTT
>TRBJ1-5|-|TRBV6-2/TRBV6-3|-
CASSYINQPQHF
TGTGCCAGCAGTTACATTAATCAGCCCCAGCATTTT
>TRBJ2-5|many|TRBV7-9|-
CASSRRRAGETQYF
TGTGCCAGCAGCCGACGAAGGGCGGGGGAGACCCAGTACTTC
>TRBJ2-1|few|TRBV27|-
CASSLRGVDNEQFF
TGTGCCAGCAGTTTAAGGGGGGTGGACAATGAGCAGTTCTTC
>TRBJ1-6|few|TRBV4-1|-
CASSQGQGVLFLHF
TGCGCCAGCAGCCAAGGGCAGGGTGTGCTGTTCCTCCACTTT
>TRBJ1-1|many|TRBV7-9|TRBD1
CASSSGGGTEAFF
TGTGCCAGCAGCTCAGGGGGTGGCACTGAAGCTTTCTTT
>TRBJ1-3|-|TRBV20-1|TRBD1
CSAYRGPTLGNTIYF
TGCAGTGCTTACAGGGGCCCAACTCTGGGAAACACCATATATTTT
>TRBJ2-3|few|TRBV5-6|TRBD2
CASSLAGVAGAGADTQYF
TGTGCCAGCAGCTTGGCCGGGGTAGCGGGGGCAGGGGCAGATACGCAGTATTTT
>TRBJ1-1|many|TRBV12-3/TRBV12-4|TRBD1
CASSPQGARGTEAFF
TGTGCCAGCAGTCCGCAGGGGGCGCGAGGCACTGAAGCTTTCTTT
>TRBJ2-2|-|TRBV6-5|-
CASSYSANARELFF
TGTGCCAGCAGTTACTCGGCCAACGCCCGGGAGCTGTTTTTT
>TRBJ2-1|-|TRBV7-9|-
CASSLRQGSGEQFF
TGTGCCAGCAGCTTACGTCAGGGGTCGGGTGAGCAGTTCTTC
>TRBJ2-2|many|TRBV4-3|TRBD2
CASSQEVLSGGRGTGELFF
TGCGCCAGCAGCCAAGAGGTGTTATCGGGGGGGCGTGGGACCGGGGAGCTGTTTTTT
>TRBJ1-1|-|TRBV7-3|TRBD1
CASSPGGTGANTEAFF
TGTGCCAGCAGCCCGGGGGGGACAGGGGCGAACACTGAAGCTTTCTTT
>TRBJ2-5|few|TRBV20-1|-
CSARWQETQYF
TGCAGTGCTAGGTGGCAAGAGACCCAGTACTTC
>TRBJ1-4|few|TRBV7-9|-
CASRPQGREKLFF
TGTGCCAGCCGCCCTCAGGGGCGGGAAAAACTGTTTTTT
>TRBJ2-1|-|TRBV10-3|TRBD2
CAISGTSALYNEQFF
TGTGCCATCAGTGGTACTAGCGCACTCTACAATGAGCAGTTCTTC
>TRBJ2-2|-|TRBV5-1|-
CASSLPRADSTGELFF
TGCGCCAGCAGCTTGCCCCGGGCGGACTCCACCGGGGAGCTGTTTTTT
>TRBJ1-1|-|TRBV6-2/TRBV6-3|TRBD1
CASSYKPGGPTEAFF
TGTGCCAGCAGTTACAAACCAGGGGGCCCCACTGAAGCTTTCTTT
>TRBJ2-4|few|TRBV30|-
CAWSVPHLAKNIQYF
TGTGCCTGGAGTGTACCCCATTTAGCCAAAAACATTCAGTACTTC
>TRBJ2-3|-|TRBV30|TRBD2
CAWAVGAGGLTDTQYF
TGTGCCTGGGCCGTTGGCGCGGGGGGCCTCACAGATACGCAGTATTTT
>TRBJ2-7|many|TRBV2|TRBD2
CASSPGLAGYEQYF
TGTGCCAGCAGCCCTGGGCTAGCGGGTTACGAGCAGTACTTC
>TRBJ1-2|few|TRBV12-3/TRBV12-4|TRBD1
CASMTDRDSVGYTF
TGTGCCAGCATGACTGACAGGGACTCTGTTGGCTACACCTTC
>TRBJ1-2|-|TRBV5-6|-
CASSLFPSSGYTF
TGTGCCAGCAGCTTGTTTCCGTCATCTGGCTACACCTTC
>TRBJ2-1|few|TRBV7-2|-
CASSFRQAINEQFF
TGTGCCAGCAGCTTCCGACAAGCCATCAATGAGCAGTTCTTC
>TRBJ2-2|few|TRBV6-2/TRBV6-3|TRBD1
CGTGGENTGELFF
TGCGGGACAGGGGGCGAGAACACCGGGGAGCTGTTTTTT
>TRBJ1-6|few|TRBV6-1|-
CASPEVGPNTGSPLHF
TGTGCCAGCCCGGAGGTGGGCCCCAACACGGGGTCACCCCTCCACTTT
>TRBJ2-5|-|TRBV6-5|TRBD2
CASRDSRSDGGGETQYF
TGTGCCAGCAGAGACTCCCGATCGGACGGGGGGGGAGAGACCCAGTACTTC
>TRBJ2-3|few|TRBV7-2|TRBD2
CASSPWTSSTDTQYF
TGTGCCAGCAGCCCCTGGACTAGCAGCACAGATACGCAGTATTTT
>TRBJ2-7|few|TRBV3-1|TRBD1
CASSQAWPGTGTDEQYF
TGTGCCAGCAGCCAAGCTTGGCCCGGGACAGGGACAGACGAGCAGTACTTC
>TRBJ2-7|-|TRBV3-1|-
CASSLTYKQYF
TGTGCCAGCAGCCTTACCTACAAGCAGTACTTC
>TRBJ1-2|few|TRBV7-2|-
CASSWGRGYTF
TGTGCCAGCAGCTGGGGTAGGGGCTACACCTTC
>TRBJ1-4|-|TRBV5-1|-
CASSLRAIPATNEKLFF
TGCGCCAGCAGCTTACGGGCCATACCCGCAACTAATGAAAAACTGTTTTTT
>TRBJ2-2|few|TRBV12-3/TRBV12-4|-
CASSFDEAGELFF
TGTGCCAGCAGTTTTGACGAAGCCGGGGAGCTGTTTTTT
>TRBJ1-5|-|TRBV7-9|TRBD1
CASSPGQWNQPQHF
TGTGCCAGCAGCCCGGGACAGTGGAATCAGCCCCAGCATTTT
>TRBJ1-3|-|TRBV7-2|TRBD1
CASSPTGGVRLNTIYF
TGTGCCAGCAGCCCAACAGGGGGCGTAAGATTGAACACCATATATTTT
>TRBJ1-5|few|TRBV4-2|-
CASSQELGWDNQPQHF
TGTGCCAGCAGCCAAGAACTGGGGTGGGACAATCAGCCCCAGCATTTT
>TRBJ2-2|-|TRBV24-1|TRBD1
CATSDLRRDRGPNTGELFF
TGTGCCACCAGTGATTTGCGAAGGGACAGGGGGCCTAACACCGGGGAGCTGTTTTTT
>TRBJ2-4|few|TRBV7-9|-
CASSLGFQTDIQYF
TGTGCCAGCAGCCTCGGATTCCAAACGGACATTCAGTACTTC
>TRBJ2-5|many|TRBV11-2|-
CASSLDGPSQTQYF
TGTGCCAGCAGCTTAGACGGACCCTCTCAGACCCAGTACTTC
>TRBJ2-2|-|TRBV3-1|-
CASSQVKLTGELFF
TGTGCCAGCAGCCAAGTGAAACTCACCGGGGAGCTGTTTTTT
>TRBJ2-5|-|TRBV6-2/TRBV6-3|-
CASIPGEETQYF
TGTGCCAGCATCCCAGGGGAAGAGACCCAGTACTTC
>TRBJ2-7|many|TRBV10-3|-
CAISEWQPATSEQYF
TGTGCCATCAGTGAGTGGCAGCCGGCGACGAGCGAGCAGTACTTC
>TRBJ2-1|few|TRBV15|-
CATSSEAESQFF
TGTGCCACCAGCAGTGAGGCGGAGTCCCAGTTCTTC
>TRBJ2-3|-|TRBV24-1|TRBD2
CATSDSGTSDTDTQYF
TGTGCCACCAGTGATTCCGGGACTAGCGACACAGATACGCAGTATTTT
>TRBJ2-1|-|TRBV12-3/TRBV12-4|-
CASSFQGGGNEQFF
TGTGCCAGCAGTTTCCAGGGGGGTGGAAATGAGCAGTTCTTC
>TRBJ2-2|few|TRBV7-3|TRBD1
CASSQTGGWNTGELFF
TGTGCCAGCAGCCAAACAGGGGGCTGGAACACCGGGGAGCTGTTTTTT
>TRBJ2-7|few|TRBV19|-
CASSRGRRASYEQYF
TGTGCCAGTAGTAGGGGTCGGAGAGCCTCCTACGAGCAGTACTTC
>TRBJ1-5|few|TRBV7-8|-
CASSLARVGVKPQHF
TGTGCCAGCAGCTTAGCTCGAGTAGGGGTAAAGCCCCAGCATTTT
>TRBJ2-7|-|TRBV5-1|TRBD2
CASRYRTSSYEQYF
TGCGCCAGCAGATACCGGACTAGCTCCTACGAGCAGTACTTC
>TRBJ2-5|few|TRBV6-1|-
CASSPTGFARAETQYF
TGTGCCAGCAGCCCGACTGGCTTTGCCAGGGCAGAGACCCAGTACTTC
>TRBJ2-7|-|TRBV12-3/TRBV12-4|-
CASSSIQTVFYEQHF
TGTGCCAGCAGTTCGATCCAGACAGTCTTCTACGAGCAGCACTTC
>TRBJ1-1|-|TRBV10-3|TRBD1
CAIMKTGGDTEAFF
TGTGCCATCATGAAAACAGGGGGGGACACTGAAGCTTTCTTT
>TRBJ2-7|few|TRBV4-2|-
CASSPEDGGPYEQYF
TGTGCCAGCAGCCCCGAGGACGGGGGGCCCTACGAGCAGTACTTC
>TRBJ2-2|many|TRBV7-2|-
CASSLSGHATGELFF
TGTGCCAGCAGCTTAAGCGGGCACGCTACCGGGGAGCTGTTTTTT
>TRBJ2-7|few|TRBV5-4|TRBD1
CASSWGTGSEQYF
TGTGCCAGCAGCTGGGGGACAGGGAGCGAGCAGTACTTC
>TRBJ1-4|-|TRBV29-1|-
CSVVGRDGEKLFF
TGCAGCGTTGTGGGCAGGGATGGAGAAAAACTGTTTTTT